This TCR beta chain was identified in a study of blood T cell repertoires in COVID-19. At the level of the study: The study drew acute and convalescent COVID-19 samples from the United States, Italy and Spain. T cells, B-cell-depleted T cells, or PBMCs provided the cDNA or gDNA that served as material.

This clone was seen a single time. As handled by the study authors: Estimation of nucleated cell counts was performed using reference gene primer amplification. Clones were sequenced by immunoSEQ multiplex PCR, and TCRdb holds only the in-frame ones, with some missing. Clone size and V and J calls were adopted from that table, with D and trimming inferred from the DNA. The table includes under 300,000 clones, 82% detected once. Deletions cut 4 bases from V and 0 bases from J, with 7 bases between. The CDR3 spans 15 residues. CDR1 and CDR2 (germline): MNHEY, SMNVEV (reference sequence). The TCR comes from an elderly woman with active or convalescent COVID-19. This chain links TRBV27 with TRBJ1-6; no clear D. Source material: peripheral blood. The CDR3 DNA is TGTGCCAGCAGTTCCCCGAGCTCCTATAATTCACCCCTCCACTTT. Protein product: CASSSPSSYNSPLHF.